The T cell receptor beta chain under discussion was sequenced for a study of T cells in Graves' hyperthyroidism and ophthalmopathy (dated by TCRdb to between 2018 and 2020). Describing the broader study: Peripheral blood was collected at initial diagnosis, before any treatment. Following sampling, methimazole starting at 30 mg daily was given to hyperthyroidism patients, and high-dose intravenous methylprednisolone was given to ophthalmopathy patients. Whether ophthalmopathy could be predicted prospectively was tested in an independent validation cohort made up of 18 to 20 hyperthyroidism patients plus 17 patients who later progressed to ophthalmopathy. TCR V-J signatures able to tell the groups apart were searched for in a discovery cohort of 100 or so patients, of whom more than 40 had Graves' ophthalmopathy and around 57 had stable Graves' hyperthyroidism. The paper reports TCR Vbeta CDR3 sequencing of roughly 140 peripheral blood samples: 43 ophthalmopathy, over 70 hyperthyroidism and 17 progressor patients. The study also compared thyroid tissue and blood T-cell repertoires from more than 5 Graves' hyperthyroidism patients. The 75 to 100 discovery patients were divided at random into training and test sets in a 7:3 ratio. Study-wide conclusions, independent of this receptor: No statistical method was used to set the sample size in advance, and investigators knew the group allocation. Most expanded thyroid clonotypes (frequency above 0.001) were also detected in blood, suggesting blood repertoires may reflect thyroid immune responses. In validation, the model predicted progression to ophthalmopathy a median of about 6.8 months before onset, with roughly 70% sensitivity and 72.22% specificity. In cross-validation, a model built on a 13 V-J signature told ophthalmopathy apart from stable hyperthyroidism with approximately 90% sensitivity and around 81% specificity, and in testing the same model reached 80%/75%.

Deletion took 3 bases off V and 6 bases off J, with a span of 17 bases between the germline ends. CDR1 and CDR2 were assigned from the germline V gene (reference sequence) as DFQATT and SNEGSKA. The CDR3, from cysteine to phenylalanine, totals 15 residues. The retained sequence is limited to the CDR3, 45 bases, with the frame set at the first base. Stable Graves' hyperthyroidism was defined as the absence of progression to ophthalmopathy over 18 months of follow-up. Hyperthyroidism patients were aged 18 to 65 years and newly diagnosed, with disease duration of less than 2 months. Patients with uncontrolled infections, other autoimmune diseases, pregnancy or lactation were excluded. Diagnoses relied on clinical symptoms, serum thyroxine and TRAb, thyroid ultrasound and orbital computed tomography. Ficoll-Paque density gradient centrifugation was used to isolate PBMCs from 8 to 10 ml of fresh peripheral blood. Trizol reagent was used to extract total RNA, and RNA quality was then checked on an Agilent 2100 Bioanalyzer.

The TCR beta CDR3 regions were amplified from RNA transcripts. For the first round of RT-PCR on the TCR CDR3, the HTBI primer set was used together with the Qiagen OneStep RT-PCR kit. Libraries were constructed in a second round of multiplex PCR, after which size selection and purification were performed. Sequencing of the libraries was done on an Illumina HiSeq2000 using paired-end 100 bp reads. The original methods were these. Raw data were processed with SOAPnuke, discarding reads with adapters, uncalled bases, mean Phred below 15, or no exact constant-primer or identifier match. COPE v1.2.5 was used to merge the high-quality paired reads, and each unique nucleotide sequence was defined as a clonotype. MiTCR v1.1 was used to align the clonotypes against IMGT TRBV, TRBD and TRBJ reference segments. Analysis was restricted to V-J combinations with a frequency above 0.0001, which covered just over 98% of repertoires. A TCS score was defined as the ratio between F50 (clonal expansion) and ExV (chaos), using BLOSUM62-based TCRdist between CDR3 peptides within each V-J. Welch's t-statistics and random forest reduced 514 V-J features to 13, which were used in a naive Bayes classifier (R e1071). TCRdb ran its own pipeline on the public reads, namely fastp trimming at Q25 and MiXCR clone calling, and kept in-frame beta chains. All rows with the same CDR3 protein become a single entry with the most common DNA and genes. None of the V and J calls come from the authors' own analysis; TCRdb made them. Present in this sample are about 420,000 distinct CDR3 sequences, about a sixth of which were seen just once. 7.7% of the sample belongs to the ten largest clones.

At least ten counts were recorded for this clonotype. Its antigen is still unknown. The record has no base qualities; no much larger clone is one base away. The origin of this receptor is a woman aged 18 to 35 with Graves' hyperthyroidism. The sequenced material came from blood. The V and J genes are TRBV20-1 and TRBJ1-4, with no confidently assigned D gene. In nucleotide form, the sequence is TGCAGTGCTAGCGACCCCCGGGAGGGCCATGAAAAACTGTTTTTT. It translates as CSASDPREGHEKLFF.